These 28 T cell receptor beta chains originate from one sample sequenced in a study of blood T cell repertoires in COVID-19 (dated by TCRdb to the early 2020s). Libraries came from the immunoSEQ multiplex PCR assay. TCRdb retrieved this table from immuneACCESS and kept in-frame rearrangements only. Not all clones are present; in checked studies, unresolved V genes account for under half, and no reason is known for the remainder. A total of fewer than 350,000 clones appear in this sample, 81% of them only once. The ten largest clonotypes hold around 3.2% of the sample. Source material: peripheral blood. These receptors were obtained from a woman aged 60-70 years with active or convalescent COVID-19.

J is TRBJ1-5 and V is TRBV6-5; 9 bases line up with TRBD1. From germline, CDR1 is MNHEY and CDR2 SVGAGI. The CDR3 has 15 amino acids. The V segment lost 6 bases and the J segment 7 bases; nucleotides outside the gene matches: 10. The CDR3 here is CASSLSGTGKQPQHF. The DNA of the CDR3 is TGTGCCAGCAGCCTATCCGGGACAGGGAAGCAGCCCCAGCATTTT.

The rearrangement joins TRBV7-9 to TRBJ1-1, with D possibly matching TRBD1 (6 bases). The length of the CDR3 is 16 residues. V lost 6 bases and J lost 5, with 22 bases in between. Germline-derived CDR1 and CDR2 are SEHNR and FQNEAQ (reference sequence). The CDR3: CASRLKPQGSVTEAFF. As DNA, the CDR3 is TGTGCCAGCAGGCTTAAACCCCAGGGGTCGGTTACTGAAGCTTTCTTT. The whole variable domain, filled in from reference TRBV7-9 and TRBJ1-1, reads DTGVSQNPRHKITKRGQNVTFRCDPISEHNRLYWYRQTLGQGPEFLTYFQNEAQLEKSRLLSDRFSAERPKGSFSTLEIQRTEQGDSAMYLCASRLKPQGSVTEAFFGQGTRLTVV.

The V call is TRBV13, the J call TRBJ2-3, with TRBD2 matching over 11 bases. The CDR3 covers 15 residues. After removal of 5 bases from V and 6 bases from J, the junction contained 7 bases not matched to a gene. From germline, CDR1 is PRHDT and CDR2 FYEKMQ (reference sequence). CDR3 sequence: CASSLSSGGRDTQYF. CDR3 DNA sequence: TGTGCCAGCAGCCTTTCTAGCGGGGGGAGGGATACGCAGTATTTT.

The V call is TRBV29-1, the J call TRBJ2-3, with TRBD2 identical over 13 bases. The CDR3 length is 15 residues. The junction had 5 bases not matched to a gene; V was cut back by 4 bases and J by 4 bases. Germline CDR1 and CDR2: SQVTM and ANQGSEA. This CDR3 reads CSVGTSGGEADTQYF. In DNA form, the CDR3 reads TGCAGCGTTGGGACTAGCGGGGGAGAAGCAGATACGCAGTATTTT.

This chain connects TRBV6-1 to TRBJ1-6, with D uncertain. Trimming took off 3 bases at V and 7 bases at J, with 10 bases between the two ends. Per the germline V gene, CDR1 is MNHNS and CDR2 is SASEGT. The CDR3 length is 14 residues. The CDR3: CASSDVFRNSPLHF. CDR3 coding DNA: TGTGCCAGCAGTGACGTATTCCGGAATTCACCCCTCCACTTT.

The rearrangement uses TRBV13 and TRBJ2-5; 13 bases are shared with TRBD2. V was pared by 5 bases and J by 3 bases, with 3 bases of the junction left unmatched. The CDR3 covers 15 residues. Germline V lookup: CDR1 PRHDT, CDR2 FYEKMQ (reference sequence). This chain's CDR3 is CASSPTSGGEETQYF. Written as DNA, the CDR3 is TGTGCCAGCAGCCCCACTAGCGGGGGGGAAGAGACCCAGTACTTC.

Here the CDR3 DNA reads TGTGCCAGCAGCGCTGGCGGGATTCAAAACATTCAGTACTTC. Encoded protein: CASSAGGIQNIQYF. V and J are TRBV9 and TRBJ2-4; D may be TRBD2 (6 bases). CDR3 size: 14 residues. V gave up 3 bases and J gave up 5 bases, with 12 bases separating them. The germline gives CDR1 SGDLS, CDR2 YYNGEE.

The chain employs TRBV6-5 and TRBJ1-3, with 7 nucleotides matching TRBD1. Germline values: CDR1 MNHEY, CDR2 SVGAGI. Trimming took 7 bases from V and 4 from J; bases not matched to a gene: 4. The CDR3 has 13 amino acids. The CDR3 DNA sequence: TGTGCCAGCACGGGCAGGGGGGGAAACACCATATATTTT. Its protein product is CASTGRGGNTIYF.

The chain employs TRBV5-1 and TRBJ2-2, with 12 bases matching TRBD2. CDR1 SGHRS and CDR2 YFSETQ come from the germline V gene. The CDR3 runs to 16 residues. V gave up 3 bases and J gave up 6 bases; unmatched junction bases: 6. The CDR3 protein is CASSWELAGGPGELFF. The CDR3 region has the DNA TGCGCCAGCAGCTGGGAACTAGCGGGGGGCCCCGGGGAGCTGTTTTTT. Full variable domain (remainder filled in from reference TRBV5-1 and TRBJ2-2): KAGVTQTPRYLIKTRGQQVTLSCSPISGHRSVSWYQQTPGQGLQFLFEYFSETQRNKGNFPGRFSGRQFSNSRSEMNVSTLELGDSALYLCASSWELAGGPGELFFGEGSRLTVL.

This chain uses TRBV27 with TRBJ1-5, with unresolved D. CDR1 and CDR2 from the germline V gene are MNHEY and SMNVEV (reference sequence). V lost 2 bases, J lost 0 bases, and 8 bases lay in between. The CDR3 contains 15 residues. CDR3 nucleotides: TGTGCCAGCAGTTTAGGCAGTTATAGCAATCAGCCCCAGCATTTT. Translated: CASSLGSYSNQPQHF.

The V and J genes are TRBV13 and TRBJ1-6; tentatively, D is TRBD1 (5 bases). Deletions cut 2 bases from V and 9 bases from J, with 23 bases between. Per the germline V gene, CDR1 is PRHDT and CDR2 is FYEKMQ (reference sequence). The CDR3 is 18 residues long. CDR3 sequence: CASSLQNFIGTFRSPLHF. In DNA, the CDR3 is TGTGCCAGCAGCTTACAAAATTTTATCGGGACTTTTCGTTCACCCCTCCACTTT.

In this sample, this clone turned up once. V is TRBV9 and J is TRBJ1-2; 7 bases line up with TRBD1. The CDR3 runs 13 residues. After removal of 3 bases from V and 8 bases from J, the junction contained 7 bases not matched to a gene. Germline V lookup: CDR1 SGDLS, CDR2 YYNGEE. The CDR3 loop is CASSGDSYGGYTF. DNA for the CDR3: TGTGCCAGCAGCGGGGACAGCTATGGGGGCTACACCTTC.

The chain recombines TRBV15 with TRBJ2-1, with 8 bases fitting TRBD2. Germline V gene sequence: CDR1 LNHNV, CDR2 YYDKDF (reference sequence). This CDR3 has 17 residues. V gave up 1 base and J gave up 2 bases; unmatched junction bases: 7. The chain's CDR3 is CATSRVGRGGAYNEQFF. The CDR3 nucleotides read TGTGCCACCAGCAGAGTCGGACGGGGGGGCGCCTACAATGAGCAGTTCTTC. The variable domain in full, completed from reference TRBV15 and TRBJ2-1, reads DAMVIQNPRYQVTQFGKPVTLSCSQTLNHNVMYWYQQKSSQAPKLLFHYYDKDFNNEADTPDNFQSRRPNTSFCFLDIRSPGLGDTAMYLCATSRVGRGGAYNEQFFGPGTRLTVL.

The chain is built from TRBV6-6 and TRBJ2-6, with TRBD1 matching 7 bases. After removal of 5 bases from V and 0 bases from J, the junction contained 7 bases not matched to a gene. Germline V CDR1 and CDR2: MNHNY, SVGAGI (reference sequence). The CDR3 is made up of 17 amino acids. CDR3 in amino acids: CASSHRDSLSGANVLTF. CDR3 coding DNA: TGTGCCAGCAGTCATCGGGACAGTCTCTCTGGGGCCAACGTCCTGACTTTC.

This chain links TRBV12-3 or TRBV12-4 with TRBJ1-2; D is unclear. There are 12 residues in the CDR3. V gave up 6 bases and J gave up 8 bases, with 13 bases separating them. DNA of the CDR3: TGTGCCAGCAGCCAAACCCCCAGGGGCTACACCTTC. Its translation is CASSQTPRGYTF.

This clone showed up many times. The rearrangement joins TRBV6-5 to TRBJ1-2; D is perhaps TRBD1 (5 bases). CDR3 length: 15 residues. V was shortened by 0 bases and J by 4 bases, with 12 bases between the two germline ends. Germline-derived CDR1 and CDR2 are MNHEY and SVGAGI. CDR3 sequence: CASSYSLGQVYGYTF. The CDR3 DNA is TGTGCCAGCAGTTACTCGTTGGGGCAGGTCTATGGCTACACCTTC.

The chain is built from TRBV9 and TRBJ1-3; D ambiguous. The CDR3 covers 12 residues. CDR1 and CDR2 (germline): SGDLS, YYNGEE. V was shortened by 4 bases and J by 8 bases, with 10 bases between the two germline ends. In DNA form, the CDR3 reads TGTGCCAGCAGCCGCCCCCCGGACACCATATATTTT. It translates to CASSRPPDTIYF.

The rearrangement joins TRBV23-1 to TRBJ2-7, with a weak D call TRBD2 (5 bases). TRBV23-1 carries the ORF label, with uncertain function. The CDR3 consists of 18 residues. V lost 0 bases to trimming and J lost 1 base, with 19 bases between them. The CDR3 region is CASSQSLLRASSSYEQYF. CDR3 DNA: TGCGCCAGCAGTCAATCTCTCTTGAGGGCTAGTAGTTCCTACGAGCAGTACTTC.

This chain connects TRBV7-9 to TRBJ2-7; D may be TRBD2 (5 bases). V was cut by 8 bases and J by 4 bases, with 18 bases left in between. Germline V gives CDR1 SEHNR, CDR2 FQNEAQ (reference sequence). CDR3 length: 14 amino acids. CDR3: CASSRGSPPYEQYF. Written as DNA, the CDR3 is TGTGCCAGCTCTCGGGGTTCCCCTCCTTACGAGCAGTACTTC.

The chain joins TRBV9 to TRBJ2-3, with 9 bases that match TRBD2. CDR3 length equals 16 residues. Unmatched junction bases numbered 6, after V lost 0 bases and J lost 4 bases. CDR1 is SGDLS and CDR2 is YYNGEE in the germline V gene. In nucleotides, the CDR3 is TGTGCCAGCAGCGTAGCTGGCGGGGGGGCCCCAGATACGCAGTATTTT. Its protein product is CASSVAGGGAPDTQYF.

This sequence joins TRBV5-1 and TRBJ1-5; D call uncertain. Trimming stripped 0 bases from V and 6 bases from J, with 4 bases between. The CDR3 length is 12 residues. CDR1 and CDR2 (germline): SGHRS, YFSETQ. CDR3: CASSLDGQPQHF. For the CDR3, the DNA is TGCGCCAGCAGCTTGGACGGTCAGCCCCAGCATTTT.

This chain uses TRBV11-2 with TRBJ1-1; 8 bases are shared with TRBD1. CDR1 and CDR2 from the germline V gene are SGHAT and FQNNGV. The CDR3 is made up of 15 amino acids. V was pared by 5 bases and J by 2 bases, with 7 bases of the junction left unmatched. The CDR3 sequence is CASSQSTGANTEAFF. The CDR3 region has the DNA TGTGCCAGCAGCCAATCGACAGGGGCAAACACTGAAGCTTTCTTT.

This CDR3 reads CASSTSAGGWDNEQFF. The CDR3 DNA sequence: TGTGCCAGCAGCACCTCAGCGGGGGGATGGGACAATGAGCAGTTCTTC. The rearrangement joins TRBV9 to TRBJ2-1; TRBD2 matches at 9 bases. With 4 bases clipped from V and 5 bases from J, the junction kept 10 bases outside the gene matches. Germline lookup yields CDR1 SGDLS and CDR2 YYNGEE. The CDR3 sequence is 16 residues long.

The chain couples TRBV9 to TRBJ2-3; 7 nucleotides match TRBD2. In germline, CDR1 is SGDLS, CDR2 YYNGEE. With V trimmed by 4 bases and J by 2 bases, 13 bases remained unmatched. The length of the CDR3 is 17 residues. CDR3 sequence: CASSLRWGGEVTDTQYF. The CDR3 DNA is TGTGCCAGCAGCCTCCGGTGGGGGGGGGAAGTCACAGATACGCAGTATTTT.

The chain couples TRBV6-4 to TRBJ1-1; TRBD1 aligns across 7 bases. Trimming took 2 bases from V and 0 from J; bases not matched to a gene: 3. This CDR3 comprises 15 residues. Per the germline V gene, CDR1 is MRHNA and CDR2 is SNTAGT. The CDR3 is CASSDRDSMNTEAFF. The DNA of the CDR3 is TGTGCCAGCAGTGACAGGGACAGCATGAACACTGAAGCTTTCTTT.

The CDR3 DNA follows: TGTGCCACTAGGAGCGGGGGGGATACGCAGTATTTT. This translates into CATRSGGDTQYF. V is TRBV6-5 and J is TRBJ2-3, with 9 bases that match TRBD2. J lost 6 bases, V lost 10 bases, and 5 bases had no gene match. Germline CDR1 reads MNHEY; CDR2 reads SVGAGI. This CDR3 spans 12 amino acids.

The chain carries TRBV19 and TRBJ1-2, with 8 positions matching TRBD1. J was trimmed by 7 bases and V by 8 bases; bases with no gene match: 6. Germline V CDR1 and CDR2: LNHDA, SQIVND (reference sequence). This CDR3 spans 12 amino acids. The CDR3 DNA reads as TGTGCCAGTCAGACAGGGGACGGTGGCTACACCTTC. It is translated as CASQTGDGGYTF.

This chain uses TRBV27 with TRBJ2-7, with D hard to call. Per germline, CDR1 MNHEY and CDR2 SMNVEV (reference sequence). The CDR3 contains 13 residues. V was shortened by 3 bases and J by 3 bases, with 9 bases between the two germline ends. CDR3 residues: CASSFHIGYEQYF. CDR3 DNA: TGTGCCAGCAGTTTTCATATCGGCTACGAGCAGTACTTC.